The 23 T cell receptor beta chains below come from one sample, sequenced in a study of blood T cells in healthy people across ages. PCR was performed a second time for about 7 to 12 cycles using a sample-barcoded 5' primer and a J-beta primer mix. In TCRdb, the 5' RACE reads were re-called with MiXCR into one record per CDR3 protein. The sample yields roughly 1,800,000 distinct CDR3 sequences, around 50% seen once. Sequencing was carried out using blood. The receptors shown here come from a woman aged 40 to 55 in good health.

The chain combines TRBV7-2 with TRBJ1-1; D unresolved. Trimming shortened V by 4 bases and J by 11 bases, and 11 bases separated the two germline ends. CDR3 length: 11 amino acids. CDR1 is SGHTA, CDR2 FQGNSA, per germline. Here the CDR3 reads CASSSRRAAFF. The DNA of the CDR3 is TGTGCCAGCAGCTCGAGAAGGGCTGCTTTCTTT.

This chain uses TRBV20-1 with TRBJ1-2, with D hard to call. The V and J ends lost 4 bases and 4 bases respectively, with 16 bases between them. CDR3 length: 14 amino acids. Germline V gene sequence: CDR1 DFQATT, CDR2 SNEGSKA (reference sequence). CDR3 nucleotides: TGCAGTGCTACGAGACTCGGGGTGATCTATGGCTACACCTTC. Encoded protein: CSATRLGVIYGYTF.

J is TRBJ2-5 and V is TRBV20-1; D perhaps matches TRBD2 (7 bases). Germline CDR1 DFQATT, CDR2 SNEGSKA (reference sequence). CDR3 length: 14 amino acids. Trimming removed 5 bases from V and 2 bases from J, with 15 bases in between. In DNA form, the CDR3 reads TGCAGTGCTCAACTTAGGGGGGGACAAGAGACCCAGTACTTC. It is translated as CSAQLRGGQETQYF.

This clonotype was recorded a few times. The chain is built from TRBV20-1 and TRBJ2-1, with 10 bases matching TRBD2. The CDR3 length is 15 residues. Germline CDR1 is DFQATT and CDR2 is SNEGSKA (reference sequence). J lost 4 bases, V lost 5 bases, and 8 bases had no gene match. The DNA for the CDR3 is TGCAGTGCTGAGGCGCTAGCGGGGGCTTACAATGAGCAGTTCTTC. This translates into CSAEALAGAYNEQFF.

V is TRBV6-2 or TRBV6-3 and J is TRBJ2-3; TRBD2 matches at 8 bases. Germline lookup yields CDR1 MNHEY and CDR2 SVGEGT. This CDR3 has 18 residues. The ends lost 4 bases at V and 0 bases at J; junction bases unmatched: 12. CDR3 DNA sequence: TGTGCCAGCAGTTTCCCCTCGCCAGCGGGGGTCAGCACAGATACGCAGTATTTT. Translation gives CASSFPSPAGVSTDTQYF.

The V and J genes are TRBV7-9 and TRBJ1-2; D is unclear. Germline V lookup: CDR1 SEHNR, CDR2 FQNEAQ (reference sequence). The CDR3 consists of 12 residues. V was shortened by 5 bases and J by 8 bases, with 12 bases between the two germline ends. CDR3: CASSVEKWGYTF. In DNA form, the CDR3 reads TGTGCCAGCAGCGTAGAGAAATGGGGCTACACCTTC.

The J gene is TRBJ1-5, the V gene TRBV6-5; D is possibly TRBD1 (6 bases). CDR3 size: 14 residues. V dropped 6 bases and J dropped 7 bases, with 16 bases sitting between them. Germline CDR1 and CDR2: MNHEY and SVGAGI. The CDR3 DNA follows: TGTGCCAGCAGGTCCCCAGGGGTGGACCAGCCCCAGCATTTT. Translated: CASRSPGVDQPQHF.

The chain employs TRBV12-3 or TRBV12-4 and TRBJ1-2; D unclear. The V end lost 7 bases, the J end lost 4 bases, and 19 bases lay between the germline ends. The CDR3 loop spans 15 amino acids. Written as DNA, the CDR3 is TGTGCCAGCACGCGGGCAGGTGGCTCCAGCTATGGCTACACCTTC. It codes for CASTRAGGSSYGYTF.

This chain joins TRBV6-5 and TRBJ1-2; D gene uncertain. The germline V and J ends were trimmed by 0 bases and 2 bases, with 10 bases remaining between them. The CDR3 is 15 residues long. CDR1 and CDR2 from the germline V gene are MNHEY and SVGAGI. This CDR3 reads CASSYSYRGNYGYTF. CDR3 nucleotide sequence: TGTGCCAGCAGTTACTCCTATCGAGGCAACTATGGCTACACCTTC.

This chain joins TRBV18 and TRBJ2-5; the D gene is possibly TRBD1 (6 bases). The V end was cut by 6 bases, the J end by 1 base, with 21 bases between. Germline V gene sequence: CDR1 KGHSH, CDR2 LQKENI. The CDR3 has 17 amino acids. In DNA form, the CDR3 reads TGTGCCAGCTCCCACACGAGGACAGCGAAACCCCAAGAGACCCAGTACTTC. Translation gives CASSHTRTAKPQETQYF.

The V and J genes are TRBV5-6 and TRBJ2-1; D may match TRBD1 or TRBD2 (6 bases each). Trimming left V 1 base short and J 5 bases short, with 19 bases between. Germline V lookup: CDR1 SGHDT, CDR2 YYEEEE. The CDR3 sequence is 17 residues long. In nucleotides, the CDR3 is TGTGCCAGCAGCTTGCCCTTGGGGGCTAGCGTAAACAATGAGCAGTTCTTC. Protein: CASSLPLGASVNNEQFF.

This sequence joins TRBV20-1 and TRBJ2-5; D unresolved. Trimming took off 3 bases at V and 3 bases at J, with 11 bases between the two ends. The CDR3 contains 13 residues. The germline V gene encodes CDR1 DFQATT and CDR2 SNEGSKA (reference sequence). CDR3 sequence reads: CSASFGRKETQYF. CDR3 in DNA: TGCAGTGCTAGCTTTGGTAGGAAAGAGACCCAGTACTTC.

The genes are TRBV14 and TRBJ2-1; no reliable D call. Germline assignment: CDR1 SGHDN and CDR2 FVKESK. Trimming cost V 3 bases and J 7 bases, with 13 bases left between them. The CDR3 contains 14 residues. This chain's CDR3 is CASSHEVMNNEQFF. CDR3 DNA: TGTGCCAGCAGCCACGAGGTGATGAATAATGAGCAGTTCTTC. Variable domain in full (rest from reference TRBV14 and TRBJ2-1): EAGVTQFPSHSVIEKGQTVTLRCDPISGHDNLYWYRRVMGKEIKFLLHFVKESKQDESGMPNNRFLAERTGGTYSTLKVQPAELEDSGVYFCASSHEVMNNEQFFGPGTRLTVL.

This clonotype was counted between two and nine times. The chain employs TRBV7-9 and TRBJ2-7, with D possibly called TRBD1 or TRBD2 (6 bases each). The CDR3 has 15 residues. The germline V and J ends were trimmed by 7 bases and 1 base, with 17 bases remaining between them. Germline CDR1 reads SEHNR; CDR2 reads FQNEAQ (reference sequence). This CDR3 reads CASTPGRQGSYEQYF. The DNA for the CDR3 is TGTGCCAGCACCCCGGGGAGGCAGGGGTCCTACGAGCAGTACTTC.

This clonotype was seen once. The V gene is TRBV6-6, the J gene TRBJ2-7; the D gene is possibly TRBD2 (6 bases). Germline-derived CDR1 and CDR2 are MNHNY and SVGAGI (reference sequence). Trimming cost V 2 bases and J 12 bases, with 17 bases left between them. The CDR3 spans 13 residues. The CDR3 region is CASSYNPGETRYF. As DNA, the CDR3 is TGTGCCAGCAGTTACAACCCGGGAGAGACCCGGTACTTC.

The chain is built from TRBV11-1 and TRBJ2-7; 7 bases are shared with TRBD1. The CDR3 spans 16 residues. V trimming: 5 bases; J trimming: 1 base; junction bases outside the gene matches: 11. The germline CDR1 and CDR2 sequences are SGHAT and FQDESV (reference sequence). CDR3: CASSRAGQVPSYEQYF. The CDR3 DNA follows: TGTGCCAGCAGCAGGGCCGGACAGGTCCCTTCCTACGAGCAGTACTTC.

The table lists this clonotype with a few counts. The genes are TRBV28 and TRBJ2-3; TRBD2 aligns across 14 bases. This CDR3 contains 18 residues. Trimming cost V 5 bases and J 1 base; bases outside gene matches: 8. Looked up from germline, CDR1 is MDHEN and CDR2 is SYDVKM. CDR3 coding DNA: TGTGCCAGCAGTCCGCCGGGACTAGCGGGGGTCCGCACAGATACGCAGTATTTT. Translating it yields CASSPPGLAGVRTDTQYF.

The gene calls are TRBV7-2 and TRBJ2-3, with TRBD2 matching 8 bases. The junction had 10 bases not matched to a gene; V was cut back by 3 bases and J by 5 bases. The germline V gene has CDR1 SGHTA and CDR2 FQGNSA. There are 16 residues in the CDR3. Here the CDR3 reads CASSFYAGGTVDTQYF. Here the CDR3 DNA reads TGTGCCAGCAGCTTTTATGCGGGGGGCACCGTAGATACGCAGTATTTT.

The gene calls are TRBV15 and TRBJ1-4; D ambiguous. CDR1 is LNHNV and CDR2 is YYDKDF in the germline V gene (reference sequence). The ends were cut back, 0 bases at V and 0 bases at J, with 8 bases in the middle. The CDR3 has 16 amino acids. CDR3 coding DNA: TGTGCCACCAGCAGAGATGTAGCGGCAACTAATGAAAAACTGTTTTTT. As protein: CATSRDVAATNEKLFF.

The V gene is TRBV29-1, the J gene TRBJ1-2; D not resolved. Germline loops: CDR1 SQVTM, CDR2 ANQGSEA. The germline V and J ends were trimmed by 5 bases and 0 bases, with 7 bases remaining between them. The CDR3 has 12 amino acids. CDR3 coding DNA: TGCAGCGTTAGAGTTCCTAACTATGGCTACACCTTC. Encoded protein: CSVRVPNYGYTF.

Only one count was recorded for this clonotype. This chain uses TRBV4-3 with TRBJ2-2; no clear D gene. V lost 0 bases and J 6 bases, leaving 14 bases between the germline ends. This CDR3 is built from 16 residues. The germline V gene has CDR1 LGHNA and CDR2 YSLEER. The CDR3 spells CASSQDYQVRSGELFF. CDR3 nucleotides: TGCGCCAGCAGCCAAGATTACCAGGTCCGCTCCGGGGAGCTGTTTTTT.

The chain employs TRBV20-1 and TRBJ1-1; D is undetermined. Germline CDR1 reads DFQATT; CDR2 reads SNEGSKA (reference sequence). The CDR3 covers 12 residues. The V end lost 0 bases, the J end lost 0 bases, and 2 bases lay between the germline ends. The CDR3 loop is CSARELNTEAFF. The CDR3 coding sequence is TGCAGTGCTAGAGAATTGAACACTGAAGCTTTCTTT.

The rearrangement joins TRBV5-1 to TRBJ2-4; a weak D match, TRBD2 (5 bases). The DNA end is more similar to TRBJ2-5, so the J call may be wrong. Germline V gene sequence: CDR1 SGHRS, CDR2 YFSETQ. This CDR3 spans 14 amino acids. CDR3 in DNA: TGCGCCAGCAGCTTGAACGGGGTCCCAGAGACCCAGTACTTC. Translation: CASSLNGVPETQYF.